This T cell receptor (beta chain) was identified during a study of cytomegalovirus exposure and HLA in healthy donors. Overall study results and limits: HLA-A and HLA-B allele assignments for most subjects were reportedly predicted accurately using TCR beta sequences.

It was with 60 Vbeta and 13 Jbeta primers that the PCR ran. Generated by immunoSEQ multiplex PCR, the TCRdb table keeps only in-frame clones and is missing some. The sample includes 150,000 to 200,000 clones, roughly 80% of them seen just once. CDR1 and CDR2 from the germline V gene are SGHDT and YYEEEE. This CDR3 contains 14 residues. V was clipped by 4 bases and J by 8 bases; unmatched bases: 9. About this clone itself: The antigen remains undetermined.

The specimen sequenced was PBMCs. The clonotype was recovered from a man in his fifties in good health and CMV-seropositive. The rearrangement links TRBV5-6 to TRBJ1-5; 7 bases are shared with TRBD1. CDR3 amino acids: CASSDPGQRKPQHF. CDR3 nucleotide sequence: TGTGCCAGCAGCGATCCGGGACAGAGAAAGCCCCAGCATTTT.